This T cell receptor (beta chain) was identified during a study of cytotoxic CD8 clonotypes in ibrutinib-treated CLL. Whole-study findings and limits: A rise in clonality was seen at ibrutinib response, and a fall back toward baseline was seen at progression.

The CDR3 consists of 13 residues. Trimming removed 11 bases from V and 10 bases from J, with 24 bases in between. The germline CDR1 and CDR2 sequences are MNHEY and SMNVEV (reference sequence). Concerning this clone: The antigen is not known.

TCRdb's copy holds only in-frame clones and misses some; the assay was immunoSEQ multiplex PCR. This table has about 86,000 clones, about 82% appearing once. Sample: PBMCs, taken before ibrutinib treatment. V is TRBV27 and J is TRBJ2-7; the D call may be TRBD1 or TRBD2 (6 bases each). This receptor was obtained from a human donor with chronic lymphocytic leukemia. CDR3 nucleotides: TGTGCCTGCGGGACAATGGAAGGTAGAGTCCAGTACTTC. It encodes CACGTMEGRVQYF.